Shown below are 20 T cell receptor beta chains from a single sample sequenced in a study of cytomegalovirus exposure and HLA in healthy donors. Assay: immunoSEQ multiplex PCR; the TCRdb copy retains only in-frame clones and omits some. The sample lists some 150,000 clones, 87% occurring once. The sample was PBMCs. These receptors all stem from a young man in good health and CMV-seropositive.

The rearrangement uses TRBV5-4 and TRBJ1-2; no clear D gene. The germline gives CDR1 SGHNT, CDR2 YYREEE (reference sequence). The CDR3 spans 13 residues. Trimming removed 0 bases from V and 0 bases from J, with 3 bases in between. CDR3 sequence reads: CASSLAANYGYTF. As DNA, the CDR3 is TGTGCCAGCAGCTTGGCGGCTAACTATGGCTACACCTTC.

This chain uses TRBV10-1 with TRBJ2-1, with TRBD1 matching over 7 bases. The germline gives CDR1 WNHNN, CDR2 SYGVQD (reference sequence). V shed 5 bases, J shed 9 bases, and the junction held 7 bases outside the gene matches. The CDR3 spans 13 residues. CDR3 region: CASSTDRVGEQFF. CDR3 coding DNA: TGCGCCAGCAGTACAGACAGGGTCGGTGAGCAGTTCTTC.

J is TRBJ2-1 and V is TRBV6-1, with a tentative D call TRBD2 (5 bases). The V and J ends lost 5 bases and 0 bases respectively, with 11 bases between them. CDR3 length: 15 residues. Germline V gene data show CDR1 as MNHNS and CDR2 as SASEGT. DNA of the CDR3: TGTGCCAGCAGTATTGTACTAGTCTCCTACAATGAGCAGTTCTTC. Translating it yields CASSIVLVSYNEQFF.

The chain has TRBV9 and TRBJ2-7; TRBD2 matches at 9 bases. Trimming removed 4 bases from V and 4 bases from J; junction bases left unmatched: 9. The CDR3 covers 15 residues. Germline V lookup: CDR1 SGDLS, CDR2 YYNGEE. DNA of the CDR3: TGTGCCAGCAGCCCCTTTAGCGGGAGTTTATACGAGCAGTACTTC. Encoded protein: CASSPFSGSLYEQYF.

In this sample, this clone turned up once. The CDR3 region has the DNA TGTGCCAGTAGAGGGGGCGCAGATGAAAAACTGTTTTTT. Translating gives CASRGGADEKLFF. The rearrangement links TRBV19 to TRBJ1-4, with 7 bases fitting TRBD1. V shed 6 bases and J 6 bases; nucleotides not matched to a gene: 4. Germline V CDR1 and CDR2: LNHDA, SQIVND (reference sequence). The CDR3 has 13 amino acids.

This clone was seen only a few times. This sequence joins TRBV7-3 and TRBJ1-2, with TRBD1 as a possible D gene (5 bases). Germline loops: CDR1 SGHTA, CDR2 FQGTGA. V was pared by 2 bases and J by 4 bases, with 14 bases between. The CDR3 loop spans 15 amino acids. CDR3 protein: CASSLDFGAGYGYTF. CDR3 in DNA: TGTGCCAGCAGCTTAGATTTTGGGGCCGGCTATGGCTACACCTTC. The full variable domain, in which reference TRBV7-3 and TRBJ1-2 provide the parts outside the CDR3, is GAGVSQTPSNKVTEKGKYVELRCDPISGHTALYWYRQSLGQGPEFLIYFQGTGAADDSGLPNDRFFAVRPEGSVSTLKIQRTERGDSAVYLCASSLDFGAGYGYTFGSGTRLTVV.

The J gene is TRBJ2-7, the V gene TRBV28, with a possible D match to TRBD2 (6 bases). From germline, CDR1 is MDHEN and CDR2 SYDVKM. The CDR3 sequence is 17 residues long. V lost 5 bases to trimming and J lost 0 bases, with 20 bases between them. CDR3 in amino acids: CASSGPSGSGPSYEQYF. The CDR3 bases are TGTGCCAGCAGTGGCCCCTCGGGGAGCGGGCCCTCCTACGAGCAGTACTTC. The full variable domain, rest sourced from reference TRBV28 and TRBJ2-7, is DVKVTQSSRYLVKRTGEKVFLECVQDMDHENMFWYRQDPGLGLRLIYFSYDVKMKEKGDIPEGYSVSREKKERFSLILESASTNQTSMYLCASSGPSGSGPSYEQYFGPGTRLTVT.

The chain uses TRBV27 and TRBJ2-7, with a possible D match to TRBD2 (6 bases). V gave up 5 bases and J gave up 4 bases, with 15 bases separating them. The length of the CDR3 is 14 residues. Germline lookup yields CDR1 MNHEY and CDR2 SMNVEV (reference sequence). In DNA, the CDR3 is TGTGCCAGCAGTGATCCCGGGGGTCGGTACGAGCAGTACTTC. Protein: CASSDPGGRYEQYF.

J is TRBJ2-1 and V is TRBV7-9; D might be TRBD1 (6 bases). Germline V gene data show CDR1 as SEHNR and CDR2 as FQNEAQ (reference sequence). V was shortened by 6 bases and J by 7 bases, with 13 bases between the two germline ends. This CDR3 spans 13 amino acids. In DNA, the CDR3 is TGTGCCAGCAGAAACACTAGGGGGAATGAGCAGTTCTTC. This gives the protein CASRNTRGNEQFF.

This chain connects TRBV7-9 to TRBJ2-2; possible D gene TRBD2, 7 bases. The germline V gene has CDR1 SEHNR and CDR2 FQNEAQ (reference sequence). This CDR3 has 13 residues. V was shortened by 10 bases and J by 2 bases, with 11 bases between the two germline ends. The CDR3 DNA reads as TGTGCCACGGGGGGCGCTAACACCGGGGAGCTGTTTTTT. As protein: CATGGANTGELFF.

The chain carries TRBV19 and TRBJ1-5, with D possibly being TRBD1 (6 bases). The CDR3 is 16 amino acids. The germline V gene has CDR1 LNHDA and CDR2 SQIVND (reference sequence). Trimming cost V 5 bases and J 0 bases, with 14 bases left between them. CDR3 sequence reads: CASSSTQGNSNQPQHF. The CDR3 nucleotides read TGTGCCAGTAGTTCTACACAGGGTAATAGCAATCAGCCCCAGCATTTT.

CDR3 amino acids: CASSVSGGAYGYTF. The CDR3 region has the DNA TGTGCCAGCAGTGTATCAGGAGGGGCCTATGGCTACACCTTC. The V and J genes are TRBV2 and TRBJ1-2; a weak D match, TRBD1 (5 bases). The CDR3 runs 14 residues. V lost 4 bases and J 4 bases, leaving 13 bases between the germline ends. CDR1 and CDR2 (germline): SNHLY, FYNNEI.

As concerns this clone: The CDR3 carries no conserved terminal phenylalanine or tryptophan, so it likely arises from a read error. The limits of the CDR3 on the DNA are not certain, so only TCRdb's listed CDR3 is given. V usage is TRBV27 and J usage is TRBJ1-5. Germline CDR1 and CDR2: MNHEY and SMNVEV (reference sequence). The CDR3 has 9 amino acids, counting both end residues. CDR3 region: CASSSIVGG.

This clone was seen once. The genes are TRBV5-1 and TRBJ2-1, with D perhaps TRBD1 (5 bases). V was clipped by 1 base and J by 5 bases, with 10 bases between them. Germline V gives CDR1 SGHRS, CDR2 YFSETQ. The length of the CDR3 is 14 residues. The CDR3 loop reads CASSLQGFHNEQFF. The CDR3 DNA reads as TGCGCCAGCAGCTTGCAGGGCTTCCACAATGAGCAGTTCTTC.

This clone occurred a few times. The rearrangement joins TRBV9 to TRBJ1-5; D unclear. CDR3 size: 13 residues. The germline V gene encodes CDR1 SGDLS and CDR2 YYNGEE. The V and J ends lost 0 bases and 5 bases respectively, with 6 bases between them. DNA for the CDR3: TGTGCCAGCAGCGTAGTTCCCGATCAGCCCCAGCATTTT. Translation: CASSVVPDQPQHF.

This clone has only one observation. The chain employs TRBV2 and TRBJ1-4; 7 bases fit TRBD1. The CDR3 loop spans 15 amino acids. The V gene's germline CDR1 is SNHLY and CDR2 FYNNEI. The J segment lost 4 bases and the V segment lost 6 bases, leaving 8 bases of the junction unmatched. CDR3: CASSVLTGHNEKLFF. For the CDR3, the DNA is TGTGCCAGCAGCGTTTTGACAGGGCATAATGAAAAACTGTTTTTT.

This sequence joins TRBV5-4 and TRBJ2-5; TRBD2 matches 11 bases. The germline gives CDR1 SGHNT, CDR2 YYREEE (reference sequence). CDR3 length: 16 amino acids. The V segment lost 4 bases and the J segment 5 bases; nucleotides outside the gene matches: 10. This CDR3 reads CASSLIAGGPSETQYF. Here the CDR3 DNA reads TGTGCCAGCAGCCTAATAGCGGGAGGGCCATCTGAGACCCAGTACTTC.

The genes are TRBV7-9 and TRBJ2-1; D perhaps matches TRBD1 (6 bases). The ends were cut back, 5 bases at V and 0 bases at J, with 17 bases in the middle. CDR1 and CDR2 from the germline V gene are SEHNR and FQNEAQ (reference sequence). The CDR3 length is 17 residues. This CDR3 is CASSPAYRASSYNEQFF. In DNA form, the CDR3 reads TGTGCCAGCAGCCCCGCCTACAGGGCTAGCTCCTACAATGAGCAGTTCTTC.

The V and J genes are TRBV5-6 and TRBJ1-1; 11 bases line up with TRBD1. The CDR3 contains 12 residues. Germline CDR1 reads SGHDT; CDR2 reads YYEEEE. The V gene end was trimmed by 9 bases and the J gene end by 10 bases; junction bases not matched to a gene: 8. CDR3 region: CATRRDRGRAFF. CDR3 coding DNA: TGTGCCACCCGGAGGGACAGGGGGAGAGCTTTCTTT.

The rearrangement links TRBV5-6 to TRBJ2-3, with D perhaps TRBD1 (5 bases). From germline, CDR1 is SGHDT and CDR2 YYEEEE. CDR3 length: 16 amino acids. The V end was cut by 1 base, the J end by 2 bases, with 14 bases between. The CDR3 is CASSLLDTSLTDTQYF. CDR3 bases: TGTGCCAGCAGCTTGCTGGACACAAGTCTCACAGATACGCAGTATTTT.